This passage covers 21 T cell receptor beta chains from one sample sequenced in a study of blood T cell repertoires in COVID-19. Sequencing used immunoSEQ multiplex PCR; TCRdb keeps in-frame clones, though not all of them. The sample lists 190,000 or so clones, roughly four fifths occurring once. Sequencing used peripheral blood. The receptors here all came from a human donor with acute or convalescent COVID-19. The donor label of this sample is uncertain.

This clone was seen only once. The genes are TRBV4-3 and TRBJ2-1; TRBD1 might be the D (5 bases). The CDR3 runs to 17 residues. Per the germline V gene, CDR1 is LGHNA and CDR2 is YSLEER. V was shortened by 0 bases and J by 5 bases, with 17 bases between the two germline ends. The CDR3 DNA reads TGCGCCAGCAGCCAAGATTGGGCAGTCCAAGGGGACAATGAGCAGTTCTTC. It encodes CASSQDWAVQGDNEQFF.

The V call is TRBV6-6, the J call TRBJ2-5; 8 bases match TRBD1. Germline-derived CDR1 and CDR2 are MNHNY and SVGAGI (reference sequence). The CDR3 runs 15 residues. J lost 4 bases, V lost 3 bases, and 7 bases had no gene match. The CDR3 reads CASSYSGQGGETQYF. CDR3 nucleotides: TGTGCCAGCAGTTATTCCGGACAGGGAGGAGAGACCCAGTACTTC.

V gene TRBV5-4 combines with J gene TRBJ2-7; 16 nucleotides match TRBD2. V was clipped by 4 bases and J by 6 bases; unmatched bases: 10. Germline assignment: CDR1 SGHNT and CDR2 YYREEE (reference sequence). The CDR3 contains 17 residues. CDR3 DNA sequence: TGTGCCAGCAGCACCGGGACTAGCGGGAGGGGTCCCCTCGAGCAGTACTTC. Translated, it gives CASSTGTSGRGPLEQYF. Drawing the rest from reference TRBV5-4 and TRBJ2-7, the complete variable domain is ETGVTQSPTHLIKTRGQQVTLRCSSQSGHNTVSWYQQALGQGPQFIFQYYREEENGRGNFPPRFSGLQFPNYSSELNVNALELDDSALYLCASSTGTSGRGPLEQYFGPGTRLTVT.

This clone was found a few times. The V and J genes are TRBV7-3 and TRBJ2-3; weak D call: TRBD2 (7 bases). Trimming took 2 bases from V and 1 from J, leaving 13 bases between them. The CDR3 length is 16 residues. The germline V gene encodes CDR1 SGHTA and CDR2 FQGTGA. This CDR3 is CASSLGGAGGTDTQYF. The CDR3 nucleotides are TGTGCCAGCAGCTTAGGGGGGGCTGGAGGCACAGATACGCAGTATTTT.

The V and J genes are TRBV6-5 and TRBJ2-1, with D tentatively TRBD1 (5 bases). Germline V lookup: CDR1 MNHEY, CDR2 SVGAGI. Trimming took off 11 bases at V and 6 bases at J, with 17 bases between the two ends. This CDR3 contains 13 residues. The CDR3 DNA reads as TGTGCCCCGCGTATTAGACAGTTCAATGAGCAGTTCTTC. This gives the protein CAPRIRQFNEQFF.

This clone came up a few times. This chain connects TRBV5-4 to TRBJ2-1; the D gene is possibly TRBD1 (5 bases). The germline gives CDR1 SGHNT, CDR2 YYREEE (reference sequence). The ends were cut back, 5 bases at V and 5 bases at J, with 11 bases in the middle. The CDR3 is 13 residues long. The CDR3 nucleotides read TGTGCCAGCAGACGGACATCCAACAATGAGCAGTTCTTC. Protein sequence: CASRRTSNNEQFF.

The rearrangement joins TRBV9 to TRBJ1-3; D may be TRBD1 (6 bases). Trimming removed 0 bases at V and 0 bases at J, with 10 bases between. This CDR3 is 16 amino acids long. CDR1 is SGDLS, CDR2 YYNGEE, per germline. CDR3 amino acids: CASSVGGQFSGNTIYF. Here the CDR3 DNA reads TGTGCCAGCAGCGTAGGCGGACAGTTCTCTGGAAACACCATATATTTT.

The chain carries TRBV11-1 and TRBJ1-1; D is possibly TRBD1 (6 bases). Looked up from germline, CDR1 is SGHAT and CDR2 is FQDESV (reference sequence). Trimming removed 8 bases from V and 1 base from J, with 11 bases in between. This CDR3 spans 13 amino acids. Here the CDR3 reads CASGTWENTEAFF. The CDR3 DNA sequence: TGTGCCAGCGGGACATGGGAGAACACTGAAGCTTTCTTT.

This sequence joins TRBV2 and TRBJ2-5; 12 nucleotides match TRBD2. Germline V gives CDR1 SNHLY, CDR2 FYNNEI. The CDR3 loop spans 17 amino acids. The V and J ends lost 6 bases and 5 bases, in that order; junction bases with no gene match: 13. This CDR3 reads CASRGYVLAGGLETQYF. The CDR3 DNA follows: TGTGCCAGCAGGGGATATGTGCTAGCGGGAGGGCTGGAGACCCAGTACTTC.

The rearrangement links TRBV2 to TRBJ2-2; the D gene is possibly TRBD1 (6 bases). V was cut by 8 bases and J by 1 base, with 11 bases left in between. The CDR3 is 14 amino acids. Per germline, CDR1 SNHLY and CDR2 FYNNEI. The CDR3 nucleotides read TGTGCCAGCCGACCGGGACAGAACACCGGGGAGCTGTTTTTT. This translates into CASRPGQNTGELFF.

V usage is TRBV12-3 or TRBV12-4 and J usage is TRBJ2-7; D is uncertain. Trimming cost V 5 bases and J 2 bases, with 4 bases left between them. This CDR3 has 11 residues. The CDR3 loop reads CASSRAYEQYF. The CDR3 bases are TGTGCCAGCAGTCGTGCCTACGAGCAGTACTTC.

The chain uses TRBV7-9 and TRBJ2-5; 13 bases agree with TRBD2. The germline CDR1 and CDR2 sequences are SEHNR and FQNEAQ (reference sequence). The CDR3 sequence is 16 residues long. The V and J ends lost 5 bases and 4 bases, in that order; junction bases with no gene match: 7. The DNA for the CDR3 is TGTGCCAGCAGCCCGGGACTAGCGGGAAGGGGAGAGACCCAGTACTTC. Translation: CASSPGLAGRGETQYF.

The genes are TRBV7-2 and TRBJ1-1, with D hard to call. The CDR3 contains 13 residues. The V gene's germline CDR1 is SGHTA and CDR2 FQGNSA. Trimming took off 3 bases at V and 0 bases at J, with 5 bases between the two ends. The CDR3 nucleotides are TGTGCCAGCAGCTTGTCTGTGAACACTGAAGCTTTCTTT. Translating it yields CASSLSVNTEAFF.

The chain recombines TRBV6-5 with TRBJ1-6; D ambiguous. V was trimmed by 8 bases and J by 5 bases, leaving 10 bases between them. The CDR3 length is 13 residues. The germline gives CDR1 MNHEY, CDR2 SVGAGI. Here the CDR3 reads CASRHPDNSPLHF. Here the CDR3 DNA reads TGTGCCAGCCGCCATCCAGATAATTCACCCCTCCACTTT.

This clone was seen more than once but under ten times. The V and J genes are TRBV7-9 and TRBJ1-6; a weak D match, TRBD1 (5 bases). V was cut by 3 bases and J by 7 bases, with 7 bases left in between. CDR1 is SEHNR and CDR2 is FQNEAQ in the germline V gene (reference sequence). The CDR3 consists of 13 residues. This CDR3 is CASSLTENSPLHF. The CDR3, as DNA: TGTGCCAGCAGCTTGACAGAGAATTCACCCCTCCACTTT.

This clone was counted a few times. The chain links TRBV3-1 (or the pseudogene TRBV3-2) to TRBJ2-1, with TRBD1 as a possible D gene (6 bases). Germline CDR1 LGHDT, CDR2 YNNKEL (reference sequence). CDR3 length: 19 amino acids. The V gene lost 0 bases and the J gene lost 0 bases, with 18 bases spanning the gap. CDR3 protein: CASSQDTGLVLSSYNEQFF. Here the CDR3 DNA reads TGTGCCAGCAGCCAAGATACAGGGTTGGTGTTGAGCTCCTACAATGAGCAGTTCTTC.

CDR3 nucleotide sequence: TGTGCCTGGAGTGTAATGGGGGCTGGCTACACCTTC. This sequence encodes CAWSVMGAGYTF. The J gene is TRBJ1-2, the V gene TRBV30; possibly TRBD1 for D (6 bases). Between the trimmed V and J ends, which lost 0 bases and 7 bases, there was a span of 9 bases. CDR3 size: 12 residues. The germline CDR1 and CDR2 sequences are GTSNPN and SVGIG (reference sequence).

This clone occurred a few times. The chain is built from TRBV6-5 and TRBJ2-7, with 8 bases matching TRBD1. Germline V gene sequence: CDR1 MNHEY, CDR2 SVGAGI. V lost 0 bases to trimming and J lost 7 bases; unmatched junction nucleotides: 11. The CDR3 runs to 16 residues. The CDR3 DNA follows: TGTGCCAGCAGTTACTCATCCGGGACAGGTCTAGGGGAGCAGTACTTC. Its protein is CASSYSSGTGLGEQYF.

CDR3 in amino acids: CASSPFRAELYGYTF. The CDR3 region has the DNA TGTGCCAGCAGCCCCTTCAGGGCAGAGCTCTATGGCTACACCTTC. This chain uses TRBV7-2 with TRBJ1-2; TRBD1 is a possible D gene (5 bases). Germline CDR1 SGHTA, CDR2 FQGNSA. This CDR3 contains 15 residues. Trimming shortened V by 5 bases and J by 4 bases, and 17 bases separated the two germline ends.

This chain joins TRBV5-1 and TRBJ2-2; the D is unclear. Germline V gives CDR1 SGHRS, CDR2 YFSETQ. Deletions cut 2 bases from V and 4 bases from J, with 12 bases between. CDR3 length: 15 amino acids. Here the CDR3 DNA reads TGCGCCAGCAGCTTATTTCACTTTGGCACCGGGGAGCTGTTTTTT. The encoded protein is CASSLFHFGTGELFF.

The chain has TRBV5-1 and TRBJ2-1, with D perhaps matching TRBD2 (6 bases). There are 15 residues in the CDR3. Per germline, CDR1 SGHRS and CDR2 YFSETQ. Trimming removed 0 bases at V and 12 bases at J, with 19 bases between. This CDR3 is CASSLAMDYFGGQFF. As DNA, the CDR3 is TGCGCCAGCAGCTTGGCCATGGACTACTTCGGCGGGCAGTTCTTC.